The next 25 T cell receptor beta chains were all read from a single sample in a study of cytomegalovirus exposure and HLA in healthy donors. Vbeta (60) and Jbeta (13) primers were used in the PCR. The protocol was immunoSEQ multiplex PCR, while the TCRdb copy is restricted to in-frame clones and leaves out a portion. This table holds fewer than 200,000 clones, roughly 80% found once. The sample consisted of PBMCs. These receptors originate from a woman aged 18 to 35 in good health and CMV-seronegative.

The gene calls are TRBV4-2 and TRBJ2-1; D is possibly TRBD2 (5 bases). This CDR3 has 16 residues. Germline V gene data show CDR1 as LGHNA and CDR2 as YNFKEQ. The V gene lost 0 bases and the J gene lost 0 bases, with 9 bases spanning the gap. CDR3 in amino acids: CASSQDRGSSYNEQFF. As DNA, the CDR3 is TGTGCCAGCAGCCAAGATAGAGGGAGCTCCTACAATGAGCAGTTCTTC.

The V and J genes are TRBV4-1 and TRBJ1-1; a possible D gene is TRBD1 (6 bases). V was trimmed by 4 bases and J by 2 bases, leaving 17 bases between them. Germline V lookup: CDR1 MGHRA, CDR2 YSYEKL. The length of the CDR3 is 16 residues. CDR3 protein: CASSPHDGGANTEAFF. CDR3 sequence (DNA): TGCGCCAGCAGCCCTCACGACGGGGGGGCAAACACTGAAGCTTTCTTT.

The chain has TRBV7-9 and TRBJ2-7, with TRBD2 matching over 7 bases. V dropped 5 bases and J dropped 3; count of bases not matched to a gene: 10. CDR1 is SEHNR and CDR2 is FQNEAQ in the germline V gene (reference sequence). The CDR3 spans 15 residues. The CDR3 nucleotides read TGTGCCAGCAGCCTCAACCGAGGGGAGGGCTACGAGCAGTACTTC. This encodes CASSLNRGEGYEQYF.

The rearrangement uses TRBV28 and TRBJ2-2, with no clear D. Deletions cut 5 bases from V and 3 bases from J, with 4 bases between. The CDR3 spans 12 residues. Germline CDR1 is MDHEN and CDR2 is SYDVKM. DNA of the CDR3: TGTGCCAGCAGTCTAGACACCGGGGAGCTGTTTTTT. This codes for CASSLDTGELFF.

This CDR3 reads CASSPDRGGLYNEQFF. CDR3 bases: TGTGCCAGCTCACCTGACCGGGGGGGGCTTTACAATGAGCAGTTCTTC. The J gene is TRBJ2-1, the V gene TRBV18, with TRBD2 matching 8 bases. CDR1 is KGHSH and CDR2 is LQKENI in the germline V gene. V gave up 3 bases and J gave up 4 bases; unmatched junction bases: 8. This CDR3 has 16 amino acids. Variable domain in full (rest from reference TRBV18 and TRBJ2-1): NAGVMQNPRHLVRRRGQEARLRCSPMKGHSHVYWYRQLPEEGLKFMVYLQKENIIDESGMPKERFSAEFPKEGPSILRIQQVVRGDSAAYFCASSPDRGGLYNEQFFGPGTRLTVL.

The CDR3 loop is CASSPGQGAFF. The CDR3, as DNA: TGTGCCAGCTCACCGGGACAGGGAGCTTTCTTT. The chain couples TRBV18 to TRBJ1-1, with 9 nucleotides matching TRBD1. V trimming: 3 bases; J trimming: 10 bases; junction bases outside the gene matches: 0. The CDR3 spans 11 residues. Germline loops: CDR1 KGHSH, CDR2 LQKENI.

The rearrangement joins TRBV29-1 to TRBJ2-1; TRBD2 matches at 8 bases. The CDR3 consists of 12 residues. Trimming at V came to 4 bases and at J to 9 bases, leaving 5 bases not matched to a gene. The germline CDR1 and CDR2 sequences are SQVTM and ANQGSEA. The CDR3 reads CSVGSGSAEQFF. CDR3 DNA sequence: TGCAGCGTTGGGAGCGGGAGTGCTGAGCAGTTCTTC.

This clone was seen a handful of times. The chain links TRBV18 to TRBJ1-1; D may be TRBD1 (6 bases). The V gene lost 4 bases and the J gene lost 5 bases, with 8 bases spanning the gap. Germline V CDR1 and CDR2: KGHSH, LQKENI. The CDR3 is 12 residues long. CDR3 in amino acids: CASSRQATEAFF. In nucleotides, the CDR3 is TGTGCCAGCTCACGACAGGCGACTGAAGCTTTCTTT.

The chain carries TRBV5-8 and TRBJ2-7; D is unclear. Germline V gives CDR1 SGHTS, CDR2 YDEGEE. Trimming removed 0 bases from V and 3 bases from J, with 13 bases in between. The CDR3 totals 15 residues. CDR3 DNA: TGTGCCAGCAGCTTGGGGTTAGCAGAACACTACGAGCAGTACTTC. This codes for CASSLGLAEHYEQYF.

This chain connects TRBV27 to TRBJ2-3, with 9 bases fitting TRBD1. Trimming removed 0 bases from V and 5 bases from J; junction bases left unmatched: 0. Germline V gene sequence: CDR1 MNHEY, CDR2 SMNVEV (reference sequence). The CDR3 consists of 14 residues. CDR3 protein: CASSLSDRGDTQYF. CDR3 coding DNA: TGTGCCAGCAGTTTATCGGACAGGGGAGATACGCAGTATTTT.

The chain uses TRBV28 and TRBJ1-2; D possibly corresponds to TRBD1 (6 bases). With 3 bases removed from V and 4 bases from J, the gap between germline ends came to 15 bases. The CDR3 loop spans 15 amino acids. Germline loops: CDR1 MDHEN, CDR2 SYDVKM. The CDR3 bases are TGTGCCAGCAGTTTGGACAGTGAGCTTCCCTATGGCTACACCTTC. Protein: CASSLDSELPYGYTF.

This clone has more than one count but fewer than ten. This CDR3 is CAISPGLAGSYEQYV. The DNA for the CDR3 is TGTGCCATCAGTCCCGGACTAGCGGGCTCCTACGAGCAGTACGTC. V is TRBV10-3 and J is TRBJ2-7; 11 bases agree with TRBD2. V was clipped by 5 bases and J by 0 bases; unmatched bases: 3. Germline CDR1 reads ENHRY; CDR2 reads SYGVKD. This CDR3 region has 15 residues.

V usage is TRBV30 and J usage is TRBJ2-5; TRBD2 matches 9 bases. The ends lost 5 bases at V and 5 bases at J; junction bases unmatched: 15. CDR3 length equals 16 residues. The germline V gene encodes CDR1 GTSNPN and CDR2 SVGIG (reference sequence). The DNA of the CDR3 is TGTGCCTGGGGGGGTTTAGCGGGAGCAAGTCATGAGACCCAGTACTTC. This codes for CAWGGLAGASHETQYF.

This clone has only one observation. This chain uses TRBV28 with TRBJ2-1; 7 nucleotides line up with TRBD2. V was clipped by 8 bases and J by 8 bases; unmatched bases: 6. CDR3 length: 12 residues. Germline CDR1 is MDHEN and CDR2 is SYDVKM. The CDR3 DNA reads TGTGCCAGCGGGCGGGAGTATCATGAGCAGTTCTTC. Translation gives CASGREYHEQFF. Together with reference TRBV28 and TRBJ2-1, the CDR3 gives the full variable domain: DVKVTQSSRYLVKRTGEKVFLECVQDMDHENMFWYRQDPGLGLRLIYFSYDVKMKEKGDIPEGYSVSREKKERFSLILESASTNQTSMYLCASGREYHEQFFGPGTRLTVL.

The chain recombines TRBV11-2 with TRBJ1-1; 8 bases fit TRBD1. Germline V lookup: CDR1 SGHAT, CDR2 FQNNGV. V was pared by 8 bases and J by 6 bases, with 8 bases of the junction left unmatched. The CDR3 length is 13 residues. The CDR3 nucleotides read TGTGCCAGCCAAGACAGGGGAGTCTCTGAAGCTTTCTTT. Residues: CASQDRGVSEAFF.

This clone was observed once. V gene TRBV18 combines with J gene TRBJ2-7; 9 bases map to TRBD1. The germline V gene encodes CDR1 KGHSH and CDR2 LQKENI. V gave up 2 bases and J gave up 3 bases; unmatched junction bases: 11. This CDR3 is 17 amino acids long. CDR3 sequence reads: CASSPTPGTGNNYEQYF. CDR3 DNA sequence: TGTGCCAGCTCACCAACCCCCGGGACAGGGAACAACTACGAGCAGTACTTC.

The chain couples TRBV29-1 to TRBJ2-5; possibly TRBD2 for D (6 bases). The V end was cut by 3 bases, the J end by 5 bases, with 16 bases between. This CDR3 is 14 amino acids long. The germline CDR1 and CDR2 sequences are SQVTM and ANQGSEA. The CDR3 nucleotides read TGCAGCGTTGAGATCTCTAGCGCCATCGAGACCCAGTACTTC. The encoded protein is CSVEISSAIETQYF.

The J gene is TRBJ2-1, the V gene TRBV2; D may be TRBD2 (5 bases). The germline V gene has CDR1 SNHLY and CDR2 FYNNEI. This CDR3 is built from 12 residues. V lost 6 bases, J lost 3 bases, and 6 bases lay in between. The CDR3 DNA reads TGTGCCAGCAGGAGGGACTACAATGAGCAGTTCTTC. This encodes CASRRDYNEQFF. The variable domain in full, completed from reference TRBV2 and TRBJ2-1, reads EPEVTQTPSHQVTQMGQEVILRCVPISNHLYFYWYRQILGQKVEFLVSFYNNEISEKSEIFDDQFSVERPDGSNFTLKIRSTKLEDSAMYFCASRRDYNEQFFGPGTRLTVL.

The sample holds many counts of this clone. This sequence joins TRBV5-1 and TRBJ2-7, with 10 bases lining up with TRBD2. V was clipped by 3 bases and J by 4 bases; unmatched bases: 10. Looked up from germline, CDR1 is SGHRS and CDR2 is YFSETQ. The CDR3 spans 16 residues. CDR3 in DNA: TGCGCCAGCAGCTGGACGTTAGCGGGAGGTGGATACGAGCAGTACTTC. Protein product: CASSWTLAGGGYEQYF.

This clone turned up a few times. The V call is TRBV7-2, the J call TRBJ1-2; the match to TRBD1 covers 7 bases. Unmatched junction bases numbered 15, after V lost 3 bases and J lost 8 bases. The V gene's germline CDR1 is SGHTA and CDR2 FQGNSA. CDR3 length: 16 amino acids. The DNA of the CDR3 is TGTGCCAGCAGCTTCTCCGGGACAGCCGTCGAAGTGGGCTACACCTTC. It translates to CASSFSGTAVEVGYTF.

This sequence joins TRBV20-1 and TRBJ1-1; possibly TRBD1 for D (6 bases). Germline CDR1 and CDR2: DFQATT and SNEGSKA (reference sequence). The CDR3 sequence is 11 residues long. The CDR3 DNA sequence: TGCGGTGGGGTCCGGGGACAAGTGGCTTTCTTT. Protein sequence: CGGVRGQVAFF.

The chain uses TRBV4-1 and TRBJ2-7; 10 bases align to TRBD2. From germline, CDR1 is MGHRA and CDR2 YSYEKL. This CDR3 region has 16 residues. The trim removed 2 bases at V and 2 bases at J, leaving 6 bases unmatched. The CDR3: CASSQRLAGGAYEQYF. The CDR3 DNA reads as TGCGCCAGCAGCCAAAGACTAGCGGGCGGGGCCTACGAGCAGTACTTC.

The chain employs TRBV30 and TRBJ2-2; D may be TRBD2 (5 bases). V was pared by 4 bases and J by 0 bases, with 12 bases between. CDR3 length: 15 residues. CDR1 and CDR2 (germline): GTSNPN, SVGIG (reference sequence). The CDR3 DNA reads TGTGCCTGGACAGAGGGCGGAACGAACACCGGGGAGCTGTTTTTT. It is translated as CAWTEGGTNTGELFF.

The chain has TRBV29-1 and TRBJ2-1; 8 positions match TRBD1. CDR1 SQVTM and CDR2 ANQGSEA come from the germline V gene. V trimming: 7 bases; J trimming: 3 bases; junction bases outside the gene matches: 11. CDR3 length: 15 residues. CDR3: CSASGNRGVYNEQFF. The DNA of the CDR3 is TGCAGCGCCTCGGGGAACAGGGGGGTCTACAATGAGCAGTTCTTC.

This chain connects TRBV25-1 to TRBJ1-2, with 7 bases aligning to TRBD1. With 4 bases clipped from V and 4 bases from J, the junction kept 0 bases outside the gene matches. The CDR3 is 12 residues long. Germline CDR1 MGHDK, CDR2 SYGVNS. CDR3 amino acids: CASSGQGYGYTF. The CDR3 nucleotides are TGTGCCAGCAGTGGACAGGGCTATGGCTACACCTTC.